This TCR beta chain was identified in a study of tumour-infiltrating T cells in Burkitt lymphoma. Profiled with immunoSEQ multiplex PCR; TCRdb holds only in-frame clones, not every one. The sample records about 15,000 clones, roughly 80% being singletons. Germline lookup yields CDR1 SNHLY and CDR2 FYNNEI. V lost 8 bases, J lost 8 bases, and 12 bases lay in between. The CDR3 consists of 11 residues. Sequencing was performed on tumor tissue. The chain has TRBV2 and TRBJ1-1; D possibly corresponds to TRBD1 (5 bases). The sequence was collected from a human donor with diffuse large B-cell lymphoma. CDR3 sequence (DNA): TGTGCCAGCCTAGCAGGGAGGGAAGCTTTCTTT. It yields the protein CASLAGREAFF. Using reference TRBV2 and TRBJ1-1 for the parts outside the CDR3, the full variable domain is EPEVTQTPSHQVTQMGQEVILRCVPISNHLYFYWYRQILGQKVEFLVSFYNNEISEKSEIFDDQFSVERPDGSNFTLKIRSTKLEDSAMYFCASLAGREAFFGQGTRLTVV.